What follows are 21 T cell receptor beta chains derived from one specimen sequenced in a study of PD-1 blockade in classical Hodgkin lymphoma. Time point indicated: newly diagnosed, previously untreated cHL patient sample. TCRdb's copy holds only in-frame clones and misses some; the assay was immunoSEQ multiplex PCR. The sample lists roughly 70,000 clones, over 90% seen once, with roughly 2.5% in the top ten. Sequenced input: peripheral blood mononuclear cells (PBMCs). Receptors originate from a human donor with classical Hodgkin lymphoma.

The chain employs TRBV12-1 and TRBJ2-7; the tabulated D call, TRBD1, remains unverified against the DNA. TRBV12-1 is recorded as a pseudogene. The CDR3 extends over 14 amino acids. This CDR3 is CASSSGQGSYEQYF. The DNA of the CDR3 is TGTGCCAGCAGCTCGGGACAGGGGTCCTACGAGCAGTACTTC.

The V gene is TRBV7-9, the J gene TRBJ2-3; D uncertain. This CDR3 comprises 13 residues. Germline CDR1 reads SEHNR; CDR2 reads FQNEAQ (reference sequence). The ends were cut back, 3 bases at V and 4 bases at J, with 8 bases in the middle. CDR3 amino acids: CASSLGSADTQYF. Here the CDR3 DNA reads TGTGCCAGCAGCTTGGGGTCAGCAGATACGCAGTATTTT.

The chain links TRBV21-1 to TRBJ2-3; the table names TRBD1, a call not compared with the DNA. TRBV21-1 is a known pseudogene. The CDR3 is 16 amino acids. The DNA for the CDR3 is TGTGCCAGCAGCATTCGCGGGACAGGGGACACAGATACGCAGTATTTT. Encoded protein: CASSIRGTGDTDTQYF.

V is TRBV2 and J is TRBJ1-5; D possibly corresponds to TRBD1 (5 bases). The CDR3 has 14 amino acids. From germline, CDR1 is SNHLY and CDR2 FYNNEI. Trimming left V 5 bases short and J 10 bases short, with 18 bases between. Here the CDR3 reads CASSSGRIFEPQHF. CDR3 sequence (DNA): TGTGCCAGCAGTTCGGGGCGGATTTTTGAACCCCAGCATTTT.

Only one count was recorded for this clone. The chain carries TRBV9 and TRBJ2-5; 11 positions match TRBD1. Gene TRBJ2-7 matches the end of the DNA better, so the J call may be wrong. The CDR3 spans 14 residues. From germline, CDR1 is SGDLS and CDR2 YYNGEE. CDR3 sequence (DNA): TGTGCCAGCAGCGACCCGGGACAGGGGGACGAGCAGTACTTC. It codes for CASSDPGQGDEQYF.

This clone was seen just once. The chain has TRBV6-5 and TRBJ1-4; D remains unclear. V was clipped by 4 bases and J by 14 bases, with 14 bases between them. The CDR3 sequence is 12 residues long. Germline assignment: CDR1 MNHEY and CDR2 SVGAGI. CDR3 nucleotide sequence: TGTGCCAGCAGTTCCGGATCTGGTGGGCTGTTTTTT. Translated: CASSSGSGGLFF.

The chain has TRBV9 and TRBJ1-5; D gene unclear. CDR3 length equals 13 residues. Per the germline V gene, CDR1 is SGDLS and CDR2 is YYNGEE. Trimming stripped 3 bases from V and 8 bases from J, with 12 bases between. CDR3 nucleotides: TGTGCCAGCAGCGCCATCGAGCTTAAGCCCCAGCATTTT. Protein product: CASSAIELKPQHF.

The J gene is TRBJ1-1, the V gene TRBV5-1; a possible D gene is TRBD1 (6 bases). Trimming shortened V by 0 bases and J by 2 bases, and 11 bases separated the two germline ends. The length of the CDR3 is 15 residues. Per germline, CDR1 SGHRS and CDR2 YFSETQ. The CDR3 DNA reads TGCGCCAGCAGCTTGGTTACAGGGATAAACACTGAAGCTTTCTTT. Translated, it gives CASSLVTGINTEAFF.

V and J are TRBV28 and TRBJ2-1; 8 bases agree with TRBD1. There are 15 residues in the CDR3. V dropped 3 bases and J dropped 3; count of bases not matched to a gene: 4. Per germline, CDR1 MDHEN and CDR2 SYDVKM. In DNA, the CDR3 is TGTGCCAGCAGTTTCGGTGGGACAGGCTACAATGAGCAGTTCTTC. It codes for CASSFGGTGYNEQFF.

The V call is TRBV5-6, the J call TRBJ2-5; D call uncertain. This CDR3 has 11 amino acids. Germline V lookup: CDR1 SGHDT, CDR2 YYEEEE. With 2 bases removed from V and 5 bases from J, the gap between germline ends came to 4 bases. This CDR3 is CASSFRETQYF. For the CDR3, the DNA is TGTGCCAGCAGCTTTAGGGAGACCCAGTACTTC.

V usage is TRBV21-1 and J usage is TRBJ2-7; the tabulated D call, TRBD1, remains unverified against the DNA. TRBV21-1 constitutes a pseudogene. There are 14 residues in the CDR3. CDR3 coding DNA: TGTGCCAGCAGCAAGGACAGGGCTACCTACGAGCAGTACTTC. This translates into CASSKDRATYEQYF.

This clone came up once. The rearrangement links TRBV20-1 to TRBJ1-5; D is uncertain. The CDR3 covers 10 residues. The V and J ends lost 3 bases and 4 bases respectively, with 1 base between them. Germline assignment: CDR1 DFQATT and CDR2 SNEGSKA (reference sequence). The CDR3 region has the DNA TGCAGTGCTAGTAATCAGCCCCAGCATTTT. Residues: CSASNQPQHF.

This chain uses TRBV21-1 with TRBJ2-1; the D call of TRBD2 is as the table states it, not checked on the DNA. TRBV21-1 is given as a pseudogene. The CDR3 loop spans 18 amino acids. The CDR3 region has the DNA TGTGCCAGCAGCAAACTAAAAGTAGCGGGAGATCGGTACAATGAGCAGTTCTTC. As protein: CASSKLKVAGDRYNEQFF.

V is TRBV19 and J is TRBJ1-1, with D perhaps TRBD1 (5 bases). The germline V gene encodes CDR1 LNHDA and CDR2 SQIVND (reference sequence). CDR3 length: 16 amino acids. The ends were cut back, 3 bases at V and 4 bases at J, with 18 bases in the middle. CDR3 DNA: TGTGCCAGTAGTATTTTCACAGGAAGACTGGGCACTGAAGCTTTCTTT. It codes for CASSIFTGRLGTEAFF.

The rearrangement uses TRBV2 and TRBJ1-2; a weak D match, TRBD1 (5 bases). The length of the CDR3 is 14 residues. V was cut by 2 bases and J by 5 bases, with 12 bases left in between. Per germline, CDR1 SNHLY and CDR2 FYNNEI. For the CDR3, the DNA is TGTGCCAGCAGTGAATGGGGCATGGGGTATGGCTACACCTTC. Protein sequence: CASSEWGMGYGYTF.

The J gene is TRBJ2-3, the V gene TRBV5-1; D is possibly TRBD2 (6 bases). V was cut by 7 bases and J by 3 bases, with 15 bases left in between. The CDR3 runs to 14 residues. Per the germline V gene, CDR1 is SGHRS and CDR2 is YFSETQ. CDR3 sequence (DNA): TGCGCCAGCTCCCGGGACTTACAAACAGATACGCAGTATTTT. The encoded protein is CASSRDLQTDTQYF.

V usage is TRBV11-1 and J usage is TRBJ2-2, with D hard to call. CDR1 is SGHAT and CDR2 is FQDESV in the germline V gene (reference sequence). Trimming stripped 3 bases from V and 4 bases from J, with 3 bases between. The CDR3 covers 12 residues. CDR3: CASSLGTGELFF. CDR3 sequence (DNA): TGTGCCAGCAGCTTGGGCACCGGGGAGCTGTTTTTT.

CDR3 loop: CASSLASTLAGYTF. The CDR3, as DNA: TGTGCCAGCAGCTTGGCCTCGACCTTGGCTGGCTACACCTTC. The chain couples TRBV5-4 to TRBJ1-2; D not certain. Germline CDR1 and CDR2: SGHNT and YYREEE (reference sequence). The CDR3 sequence is 14 residues long. Trimming took off 0 bases at V and 7 bases at J, with 13 bases between the two ends. The full variable domain, with the rest looked up from reference TRBV5-4 and TRBJ1-2, is ETGVTQSPTHLIKTRGQQVTLRCSSQSGHNTVSWYQQALGQGPQFIFQYYREEENGRGNFPPRFSGLQFPNYSSELNVNALELDDSALYLCASSLASTLAGYTFGSGTRLTVV.

This clone appeared a single time. This chain uses TRBV5-1 with TRBJ1-4; 10 bases map to TRBD1. Germline V gives CDR1 SGHRS, CDR2 YFSETQ. The trim removed 5 bases at V and 8 bases at J, leaving 9 bases unmatched. This CDR3 region has 15 residues. The CDR3 protein is CASRLTGTGEEKLFF. CDR3 bases: TGCGCCAGCAGACTTACCGGGACAGGGGAGGAAAAACTGTTTTTT.

This chain links TRBV30 with TRBJ2-5; the D gene could be TRBD1 or TRBD2 (6 bases each). Germline V lookup: CDR1 GTSNPN, CDR2 SVGIG (reference sequence). V lost 0 bases and J lost 4, with 12 bases in between. The CDR3 runs to 14 residues. The CDR3: CAWSVIGGGETQYF. In nucleotides, the CDR3 is TGTGCCTGGAGTGTAATCGGAGGGGGAGAGACCCAGTACTTC.

This clone was recorded only once. V is TRBV30 and J is TRBJ1-4, with D possibly matching TRBD1 (6 bases). Between the trimmed V and J ends, which lost 6 bases and 3 bases, there was a span of 11 bases. Germline V lookup: CDR1 GTSNPN, CDR2 SVGIG (reference sequence). This CDR3 is 13 amino acids long. The CDR3 region has the DNA TGTGCCTGCCGGGGGGCCGCTAATGAAAAACTGTTTTTT. It yields the protein CACRGAANEKLFF.